Sequencing of this T cell receptor (beta chain) was carried out in a study of blood T cell repertoires in COVID-19. Participants were placed into cohorts based on the clinical history they reported. All recovered Cohort 3 donors got two negative PCRs, got clearance, or saw symptom resolution. The protocol was immunoSEQ multiplex PCR, while the TCRdb copy is restricted to in-frame clones and leaves out a portion. The sample lists roughly 200,000 clones, about four fifths seen once, with around 11% in the top ten. The clonotype comes from a man aged 35 to 55 who had recovered from COVID-19. Sequences were obtained from PBMCs or T cells enriched from blood (not recorded which).

The CDR3 loop reads CASSRGHLEAFF. CDR3 in DNA: TGTGCCAGCAGCCGTGGACACCTTGAAGCTTTCTTT. V is TRBV7-2 and J is TRBJ1-1; maybe TRBD1 (5 bases). From germline, CDR1 is SGHTA and CDR2 FQGNSA. The V and J ends lost 5 bases and 7 bases respectively, with 11 bases between them. The CDR3 contains 12 residues.